This T cell receptor beta chain was captured by sequencing in a study of cytomegalovirus exposure and HLA in healthy donors. Study findings and constraints: The study found most TCR sequences rare, yet found some public TCRs in many donors.

This CDR3 is built from 16 residues. Trimming shortened V by 7 bases and J by 5 bases, and 21 bases separated the two germline ends. Germline V gives CDR1 MDHEN, CDR2 SYDVKM. Both 60 Vbeta primers and 13 Jbeta primers went into the PCR. Sequencing used immunoSEQ multiplex PCR; TCRdb keeps in-frame clones, though not all of them. Of about 130,000 clones listed, approximately 87% were seen once; the top ten hold 4% to 6.5%. For this clone: The antigen is undetermined.

This TCR came from a woman aged 25 to 39 in good health and CMV-seronegative. This rearrangement joins TRBV28 to TRBJ2-1; the D gene is possibly TRBD1 (5 bases). Sequencing was performed on PBMCs. The CDR3 sequence: CASTQAARTYNNEQFF. CDR3 sequence (DNA): TGTGCCAGCACCCAAGCCGCCAGGACATATAACAATGAGCAGTTCTTC.